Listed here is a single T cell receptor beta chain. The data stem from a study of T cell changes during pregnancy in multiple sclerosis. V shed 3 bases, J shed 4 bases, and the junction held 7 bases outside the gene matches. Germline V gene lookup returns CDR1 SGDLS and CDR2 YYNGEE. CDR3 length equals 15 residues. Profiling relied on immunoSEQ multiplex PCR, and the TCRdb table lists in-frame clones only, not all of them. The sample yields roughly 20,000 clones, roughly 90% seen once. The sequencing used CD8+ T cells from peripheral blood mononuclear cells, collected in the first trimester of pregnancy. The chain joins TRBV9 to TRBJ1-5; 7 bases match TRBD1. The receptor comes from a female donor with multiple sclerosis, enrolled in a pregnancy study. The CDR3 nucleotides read TGTGCCAGCAGCGCGGGGACAGCCACTAATCAGCCCCAGCATTTT. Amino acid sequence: CASSAGTATNQPQHF. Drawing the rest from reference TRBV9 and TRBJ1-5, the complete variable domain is DSGVTQTPKHLITATGQRVTLRCSPRSGDLSVYWYQQSLDQGLQFLIQYYNGEERAKGNILERFSAQQFPDLHSELNLSSLELGDSALYFCASSAGTATNQPQHFGDGTRLSIL.